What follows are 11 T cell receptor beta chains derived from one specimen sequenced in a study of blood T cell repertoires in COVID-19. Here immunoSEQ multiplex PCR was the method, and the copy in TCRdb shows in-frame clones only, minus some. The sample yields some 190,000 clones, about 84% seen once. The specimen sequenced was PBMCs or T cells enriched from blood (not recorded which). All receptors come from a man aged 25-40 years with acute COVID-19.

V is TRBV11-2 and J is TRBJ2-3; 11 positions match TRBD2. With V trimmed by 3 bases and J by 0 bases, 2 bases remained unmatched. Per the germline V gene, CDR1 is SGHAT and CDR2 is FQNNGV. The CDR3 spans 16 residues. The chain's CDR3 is CASSLPSGGSTDTQYF. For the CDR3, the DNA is TGTGCCAGCAGCTTGCCTAGCGGGGGGAGCACAGATACGCAGTATTTT.

The CDR3 sequence: CSAGGEEQGANEKLFF. CDR3 in DNA: TGCAGCGCTGGTGGGGAGGAACAGGGGGCTAATGAAAAACTGTTTTTT. V usage is TRBV29-1 and J usage is TRBJ1-4; TRBD1 matches at 8 bases. The CDR3 runs 16 residues. Germline-derived CDR1 and CDR2 are SQVTM and ANQGSEA. V gave up 7 bases and J gave up 3 bases; unmatched junction bases: 13.

CDR3 nucleotides: TGTGCCAGCAGCTCGCCCATTAGCGGAGAAGAGACCCAGTACTTC. Translating gives CASSSPISGEETQYF. The chain has TRBV7-2 and TRBJ2-5; D perhaps matches TRBD2 (6 bases). This CDR3 region has 15 residues. V lost 4 bases to trimming and J lost 3 bases, with 15 bases between them. CDR1 is SGHTA, CDR2 FQGNSA, per germline.

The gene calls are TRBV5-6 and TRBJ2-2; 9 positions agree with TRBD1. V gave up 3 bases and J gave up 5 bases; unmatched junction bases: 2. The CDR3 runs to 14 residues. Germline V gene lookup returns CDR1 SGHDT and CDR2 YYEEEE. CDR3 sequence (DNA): TGTGCCAGCAGCTGGGACAGGGCGACCGGGGAGCTGTTTTTT. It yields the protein CASSWDRATGELFF.

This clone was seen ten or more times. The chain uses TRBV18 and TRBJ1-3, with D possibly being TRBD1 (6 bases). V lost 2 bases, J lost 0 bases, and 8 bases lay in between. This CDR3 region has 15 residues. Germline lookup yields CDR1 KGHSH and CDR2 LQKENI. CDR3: CASSPLDSSGNTIYF. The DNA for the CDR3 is TGTGCCAGCTCACCATTGGACAGCTCTGGAAACACCATATATTTT.

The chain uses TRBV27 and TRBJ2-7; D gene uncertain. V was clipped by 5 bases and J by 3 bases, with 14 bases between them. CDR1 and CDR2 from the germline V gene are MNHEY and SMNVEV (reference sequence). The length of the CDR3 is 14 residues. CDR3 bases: TGTGCCAGCAGTCTACAGCCTCTCCTCTACGAGCAGTACTTC. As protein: CASSLQPLLYEQYF.

The CDR3 region has the DNA TGTGCCACCAGTGATAGGGGTAGCAATCAGCCCCAGCATTTT. It specifies CATSDRGSNQPQHF. The chain joins TRBV24-1 to TRBJ1-5; D might be TRBD1 (5 bases). V was clipped by 3 bases and J by 0 bases, with 5 bases between them. Germline V gene sequence: CDR1 KGHDR, CDR2 SFDVKD. The CDR3 loop spans 14 amino acids.

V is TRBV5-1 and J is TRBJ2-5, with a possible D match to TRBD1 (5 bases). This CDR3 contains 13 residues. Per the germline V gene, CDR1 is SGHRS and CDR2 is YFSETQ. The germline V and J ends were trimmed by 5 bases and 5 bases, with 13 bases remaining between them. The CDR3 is CASRTQGRETQYF. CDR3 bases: TGCGCCAGCAGAACTCAGGGAAGGGAGACCCAGTACTTC.

CDR3 nucleotide sequence: TGCGCCAGCAGCCCGGTGGGACCGGGACAGGGAATTTCCTACGAGCAGTACTTC. This translates into CASSPVGPGQGISYEQYF. This rearrangement joins TRBV5-1 to TRBJ2-7; TRBD1 agrees at 9 bases. Germline values: CDR1 SGHRS, CDR2 YFSETQ. Trimming took 4 bases from V and 1 from J; bases not matched to a gene: 15. The CDR3 covers 18 residues.

The CDR3 DNA is TGTGCCACCAGCAGTACGAGAGCCAATCAGCCCCAGCATTTT. It codes for CATSSTRANQPQHF. The chain couples TRBV15 to TRBJ1-5; D is unclear. The CDR3 has 14 residues. The germline V gene encodes CDR1 LNHNV and CDR2 YYDKDF (reference sequence). Trimming shortened V by 3 bases and J by 3 bases, and 9 bases separated the two germline ends. Variable domain in full (rest from reference TRBV15 and TRBJ1-5): DAMVIQNPRYQVTQFGKPVTLSCSQTLNHNVMYWYQQKSSQAPKLLFHYYDKDFNNEADTPDNFQSRRPNTSFCFLDIRSPGLGDTAMYLCATSSTRANQPQHFGDGTRLSIL.

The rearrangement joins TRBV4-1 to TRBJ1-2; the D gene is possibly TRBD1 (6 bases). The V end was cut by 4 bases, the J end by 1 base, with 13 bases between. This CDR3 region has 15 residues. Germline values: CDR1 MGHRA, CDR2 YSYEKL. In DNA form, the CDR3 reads TGCGCCAGCAGCCGTATGTTAGGGGGTAACTATGGCTACACCTTC. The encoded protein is CASSRMLGGNYGYTF.